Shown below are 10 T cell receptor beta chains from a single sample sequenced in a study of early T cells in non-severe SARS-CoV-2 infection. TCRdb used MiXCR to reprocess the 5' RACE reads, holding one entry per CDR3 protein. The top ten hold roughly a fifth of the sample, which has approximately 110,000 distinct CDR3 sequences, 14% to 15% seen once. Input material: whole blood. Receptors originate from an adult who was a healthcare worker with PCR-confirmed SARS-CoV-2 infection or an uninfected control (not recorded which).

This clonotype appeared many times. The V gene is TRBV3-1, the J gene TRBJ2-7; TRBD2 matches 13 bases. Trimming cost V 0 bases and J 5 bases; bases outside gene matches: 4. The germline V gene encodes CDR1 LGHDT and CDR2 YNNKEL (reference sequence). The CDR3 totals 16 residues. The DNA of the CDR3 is TGTGCCAGCAGCCAAGAGGGACTAGCGGGGCAACACGAGCAGTACTTC. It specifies CASSQEGLAGQHEQYF.

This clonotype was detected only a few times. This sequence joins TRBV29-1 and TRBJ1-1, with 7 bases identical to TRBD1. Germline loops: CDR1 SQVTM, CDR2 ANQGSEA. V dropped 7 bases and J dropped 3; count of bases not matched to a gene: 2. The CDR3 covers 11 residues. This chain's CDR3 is CSGDRDTEAFF. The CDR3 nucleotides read TGCAGCGGCGACAGGGACACTGAAGCTTTCTTT.

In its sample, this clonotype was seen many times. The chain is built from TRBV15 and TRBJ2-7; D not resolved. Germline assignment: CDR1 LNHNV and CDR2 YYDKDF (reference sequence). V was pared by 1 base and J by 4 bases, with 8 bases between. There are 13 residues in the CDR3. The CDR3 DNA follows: TGTGCCACCAGCAGAGCCCCGAATTACGAGCAGTACTTC. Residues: CATSRAPNYEQYF.

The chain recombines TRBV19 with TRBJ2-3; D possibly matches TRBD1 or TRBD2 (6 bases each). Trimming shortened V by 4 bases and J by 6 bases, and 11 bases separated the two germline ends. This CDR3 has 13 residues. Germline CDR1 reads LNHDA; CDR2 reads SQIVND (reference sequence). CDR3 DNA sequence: TGTGCCAGTAGTACGGGGGCCTATGATACGCAGTATTTT. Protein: CASSTGAYDTQYF.

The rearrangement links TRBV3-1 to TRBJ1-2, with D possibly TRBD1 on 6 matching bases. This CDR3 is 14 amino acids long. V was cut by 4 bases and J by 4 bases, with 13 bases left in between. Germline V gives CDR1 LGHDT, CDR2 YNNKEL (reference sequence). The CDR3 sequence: CASSRDTLLYGYTF. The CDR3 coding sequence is TGTGCCAGCAGCCGGGACACCTTACTCTATGGCTACACCTTC.

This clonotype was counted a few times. The CDR3 region is CASSLYTGEQYF. CDR3 coding DNA: TGTGCCAGCAGTTTATATACGGGTGAGCAGTACTTC. This chain connects TRBV12-3 or TRBV12-4 to TRBJ2-7, with unresolved D. The CDR3 runs to 12 residues. V was clipped by 2 bases and J by 7 bases, with 9 bases between them.

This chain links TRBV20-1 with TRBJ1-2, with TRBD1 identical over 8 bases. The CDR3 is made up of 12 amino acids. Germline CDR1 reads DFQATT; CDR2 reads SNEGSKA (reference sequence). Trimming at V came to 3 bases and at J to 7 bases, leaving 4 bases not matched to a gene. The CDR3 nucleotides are TGCAGTGCTAGTGACAGGGGAGGTGGCTACACCTTC. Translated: CSASDRGGGYTF.

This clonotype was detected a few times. The CDR3 sequence: CASSLSRGVGTEAFF. The CDR3 DNA reads TGTGCCAGCAGTTTATCGAGGGGAGTAGGGACTGAAGCTTTCTTT. The chain is built from TRBV27 and TRBJ1-1; D possibly corresponds to TRBD1 (5 bases). Per the germline V gene, CDR1 is MNHEY and CDR2 is SMNVEV (reference sequence). The length of the CDR3 is 15 residues. V lost 0 bases and J 5 bases, leaving 13 bases between the germline ends.

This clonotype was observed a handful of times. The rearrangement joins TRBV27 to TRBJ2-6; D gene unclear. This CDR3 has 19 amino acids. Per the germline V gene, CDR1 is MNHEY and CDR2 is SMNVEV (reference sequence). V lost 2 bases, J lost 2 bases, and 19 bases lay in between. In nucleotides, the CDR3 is TGTGCCAGCAGTTTAATATCTATGGCGGCCCTCCCTGGGGCCAACGTCCTGACTTTC. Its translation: CASSLISMAALPGANVLTF. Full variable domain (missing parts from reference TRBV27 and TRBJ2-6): EAQVTQNPRYLITVTGKKLTVTCSQNMNHEYMSWYRQDPGLGLRQIYYSMNVEVTDKGDVPEGYKVSRKEKRNFPLILESPSPNQTSLYFCASSLISMAALPGANVLTFGAGSRLTVL.

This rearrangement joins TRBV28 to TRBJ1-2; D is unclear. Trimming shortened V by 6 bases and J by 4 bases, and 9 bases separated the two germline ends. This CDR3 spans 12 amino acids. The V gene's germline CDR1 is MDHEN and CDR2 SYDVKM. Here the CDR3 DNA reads TGTGCCAGCAGGAATCCTGGCTATGGCTACACCTTC. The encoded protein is CASRNPGYGYTF.